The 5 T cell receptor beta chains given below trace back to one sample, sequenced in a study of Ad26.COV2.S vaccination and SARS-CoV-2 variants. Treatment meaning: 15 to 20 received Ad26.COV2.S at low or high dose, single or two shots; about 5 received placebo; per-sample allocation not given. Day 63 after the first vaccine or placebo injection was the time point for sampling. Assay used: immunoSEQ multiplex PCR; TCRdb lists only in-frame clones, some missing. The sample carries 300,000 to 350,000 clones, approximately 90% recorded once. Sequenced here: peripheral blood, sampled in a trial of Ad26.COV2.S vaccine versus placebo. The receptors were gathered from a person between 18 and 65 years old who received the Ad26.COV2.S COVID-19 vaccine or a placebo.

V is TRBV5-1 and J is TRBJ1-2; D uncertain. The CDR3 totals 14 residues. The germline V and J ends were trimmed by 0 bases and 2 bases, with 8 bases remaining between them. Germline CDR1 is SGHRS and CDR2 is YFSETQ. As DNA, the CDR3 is TGCGCCAGCAGCTTGGTGTCCGGGAACTATGGCTACACCTTC. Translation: CASSLVSGNYGYTF.

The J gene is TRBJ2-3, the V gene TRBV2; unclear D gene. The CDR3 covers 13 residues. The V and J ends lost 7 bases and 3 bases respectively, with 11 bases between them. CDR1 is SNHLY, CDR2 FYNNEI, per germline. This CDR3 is CASTTDTTDTQYF. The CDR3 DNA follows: TGTGCCAGCACCACGGATACTACAGATACGCAGTATTTT.

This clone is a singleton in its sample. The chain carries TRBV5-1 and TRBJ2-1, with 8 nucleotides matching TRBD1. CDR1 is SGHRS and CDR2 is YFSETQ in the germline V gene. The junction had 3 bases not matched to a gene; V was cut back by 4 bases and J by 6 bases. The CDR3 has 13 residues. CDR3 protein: CASSRTGGNEQFF. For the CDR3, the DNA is TGCGCCAGCAGCCGAACAGGGGGCAATGAGCAGTTCTTC. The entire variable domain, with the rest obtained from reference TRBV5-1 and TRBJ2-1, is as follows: KAGVTQTPRYLIKTRGQQVTLSCSPISGHRSVSWYQQTPGQGLQFLFEYFSETQRNKGNFPGRFSGRQFSNSRSEMNVSTLELGDSALYLCASSRTGGNEQFFGPGTRLTVL.

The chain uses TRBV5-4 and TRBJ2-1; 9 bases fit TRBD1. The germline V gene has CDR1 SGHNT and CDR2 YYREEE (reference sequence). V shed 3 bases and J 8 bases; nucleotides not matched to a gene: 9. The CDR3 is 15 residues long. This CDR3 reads CASSWGTGSMDEQFF. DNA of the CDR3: TGTGCCAGCAGCTGGGGGACAGGGTCGATGGATGAGCAGTTCTTC.

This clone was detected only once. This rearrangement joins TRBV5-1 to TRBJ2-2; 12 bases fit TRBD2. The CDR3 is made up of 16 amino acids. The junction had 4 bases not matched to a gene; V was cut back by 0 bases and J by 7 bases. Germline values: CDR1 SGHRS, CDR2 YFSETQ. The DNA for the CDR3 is TGCGCCAGCAGCTTGGTCCTAGCGGGAGGGCTCGGGGAGCTGTTTTTT. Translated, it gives CASSLVLAGGLGELFF.